These 10 T cell receptor beta chains were sequenced from one sample in a study of T cells in Graves' hyperthyroidism and ophthalmopathy. Regions amplified from RNA transcripts were the TCR beta CDR3 regions. The HTBI primer set was used in a first-round RT-PCR of the TCR CDR3. Each CDR3 protein gets one entry after TCRdb re-called the multiplex PCR reads with MiXCR. The repertoire holds approximately 610,000 distinct CDR3 sequences, with about 15% as singletons. Sequences were obtained from blood. These receptors came from a woman aged 40-49 years with Graves' ophthalmopathy.

This clonotype came up many times. This sequence joins TRBV9 and TRBJ1-3, with unresolved D. The germline CDR1 and CDR2 sequences are SGDLS and YYNGEE. CDR3 length: 11 residues. V was clipped by 5 bases and J by 6 bases, with 6 bases between them. The CDR3 loop reads CASSSENTIYF. The DNA for the CDR3 is TGTGCCAGCAGTTCGGAAAACACCATATATTTT.

The chain employs TRBV6-1 and TRBJ2-5; 13 bases agree with TRBD2. The length of the CDR3 is 16 residues. Per the germline V gene, CDR1 is MNHNS and CDR2 is SASEGT. The V segment lost 2 bases and the J segment 4 bases; nucleotides outside the gene matches: 4. CDR3 loop: CASSETGLAGRETQYF. CDR3 coding DNA: TGTGCCAGCAGTGAAACGGGACTAGCGGGACGAGAGACCCAGTACTTC.

V gene TRBV19 combines with J gene TRBJ2-7; the match to TRBD2 covers 7 bases. CDR3 length equals 14 residues. Germline CDR1 LNHDA, CDR2 SQIVND (reference sequence). V lost 9 bases, J lost 3 bases, and 11 bases stayed unmatched. The CDR3 nucleotides are TGTGCCAGCAGCGTCCCCGGGACTAACTACGAGCAGTACTTC. Translated, it gives CASSVPGTNYEQYF.

The rearrangement links TRBV5-4 to TRBJ1-4; D unresolved. V lost 3 bases, J lost 0 bases, and 12 bases lay in between. Germline CDR1 SGHNT, CDR2 YYREEE (reference sequence). The length of the CDR3 is 16 residues. This CDR3 is CASSSGTGTTNEKLFF. CDR3 sequence (DNA): TGTGCCAGCAGCTCCGGTACGGGAACAACTAATGAAAAACTGTTTTTT.

The rearrangement links TRBV15 to TRBJ2-7; 9 nucleotides line up with TRBD2. The germline gives CDR1 LNHNV, CDR2 YYDKDF (reference sequence). This CDR3 comprises 14 residues. V dropped 0 bases and J dropped 5; count of bases not matched to a gene: 2. CDR3 sequence (DNA): TGTGCCACCAGCAGAGATCTAGCGGGAAACGAGCAGTACTTC. Translated: CATSRDLAGNEQYF.

The chain joins TRBV28 to TRBJ2-7, with TRBD1 matching over 10 bases. J lost 6 bases, V lost 4 bases, and 3 bases had no gene match. This CDR3 has 13 residues. The V gene's germline CDR1 is MDHEN and CDR2 SYDVKM. CDR3 in DNA: TGTGCCAGCAGTTCCCGGGACAGGGGCGAGCAGTACTTC. Translating gives CASSSRDRGEQYF.

This clonotype came up many times. CDR3 in amino acids: CASTSGRARETQYF. The CDR3 region has the DNA TGTGCCAGTACGTCCGGGAGGGCCCGGGAGACCCAGTACTTC. This sequence joins TRBV19 and TRBJ2-5; 8 bases are shared with TRBD2. The CDR3 is 14 amino acids. Trimming took 7 bases from V and 5 from J; bases not matched to a gene: 9. Germline V lookup: CDR1 LNHDA, CDR2 SQIVND (reference sequence). The whole variable domain, remainder taken from reference TRBV19 and TRBJ2-5, is DGGITQSPKYLFRKEGQNVTLSCEQNLNHDAMYWYRQDPGQGLRLIYYSQIVNDFQKGDIAEGYSVSREKKESFPLTVTSAQKNPTAFYLCASTSGRARETQYFGPGTRLLVL.

This clonotype was seen many times. The V and J genes are TRBV20-1 and TRBJ2-5; possibly TRBD1 for D (5 bases). With 2 bases removed from V and 2 bases from J, the gap between germline ends came to 6 bases. This CDR3 is 12 amino acids long. Germline assignment: CDR1 DFQATT and CDR2 SNEGSKA (reference sequence). This CDR3 is CSARQGQETQYF. The CDR3 DNA reads as TGCAGTGCTAGACAGGGACAAGAGACCCAGTACTTC.

This clonotype was observed at least ten times. The gene calls are TRBV6-5 and TRBJ1-1, with D perhaps matching TRBD1 (5 bases). Germline V gene sequence: CDR1 MNHEY, CDR2 SVGAGI. This CDR3 has 14 residues. V shed 5 bases and J shed 8 bases, with 18 bases lying between them. CDR3 nucleotide sequence: TGTGCCAGCAGTCCAGGGCGGCAACACTGGGAAGCTTTCTTT. It translates to CASSPGRQHWEAFF.

The chain carries TRBV28 and TRBJ2-7; TRBD1 matches 11 bases. The CDR3 is 14 amino acids. Germline loops: CDR1 MDHEN, CDR2 SYDVKM. The V gene end was trimmed by 4 bases and the J gene end by 6 bases; junction bases not matched to a gene: 5. The CDR3 sequence: CASSSTGTGGEQYF. CDR3 in DNA: TGTGCCAGCAGTTCAACCGGGACAGGGGGCGAGCAGTACTTC.